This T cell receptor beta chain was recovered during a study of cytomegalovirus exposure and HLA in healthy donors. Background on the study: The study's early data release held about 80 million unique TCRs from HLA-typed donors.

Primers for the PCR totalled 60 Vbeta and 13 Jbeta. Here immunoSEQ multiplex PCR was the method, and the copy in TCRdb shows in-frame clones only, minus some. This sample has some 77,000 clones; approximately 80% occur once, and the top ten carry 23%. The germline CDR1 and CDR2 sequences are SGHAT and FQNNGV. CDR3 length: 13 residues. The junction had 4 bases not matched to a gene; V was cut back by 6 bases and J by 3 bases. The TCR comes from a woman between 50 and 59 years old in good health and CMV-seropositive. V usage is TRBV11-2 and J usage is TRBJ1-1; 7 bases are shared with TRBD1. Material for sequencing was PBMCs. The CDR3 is CASSRTGDTEAFF. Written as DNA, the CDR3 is TGTGCCAGCAGTCGTACAGGGGACACTGAAGCTTTCTTT.